Described below is a single T cell receptor (beta chain) sequence and its context. Germline V gene data show CDR1 as SEHNR and CDR2 as FQNEAQ (reference sequence). With 1 base clipped from V and 6 bases from J, the junction kept 12 bases outside the gene matches. This CDR3 contains 18 residues. The record originates from a study of technical replicates of blood from several donors. The assay was immunoSEQ multiplex PCR, and TCRdb's table has in-frame clones only and misses some. The repertoire holds some 80,000 clones, around 97% seen once, with around 0.18% in the top ten. The receptor was isolated from a human donor in good health. Sequencing used T cells isolated from PBMCs. The V call is TRBV7-9, the J call TRBJ1-6; 7 nucleotides agree with TRBD1. This chain's CDR3 is CASSLGNWTGRGNSPLHF. Written as DNA, the CDR3 is TGTGCCAGCAGCTTAGGGAACTGGACAGGACGGGGTAATTCACCCCTCCACTTT.